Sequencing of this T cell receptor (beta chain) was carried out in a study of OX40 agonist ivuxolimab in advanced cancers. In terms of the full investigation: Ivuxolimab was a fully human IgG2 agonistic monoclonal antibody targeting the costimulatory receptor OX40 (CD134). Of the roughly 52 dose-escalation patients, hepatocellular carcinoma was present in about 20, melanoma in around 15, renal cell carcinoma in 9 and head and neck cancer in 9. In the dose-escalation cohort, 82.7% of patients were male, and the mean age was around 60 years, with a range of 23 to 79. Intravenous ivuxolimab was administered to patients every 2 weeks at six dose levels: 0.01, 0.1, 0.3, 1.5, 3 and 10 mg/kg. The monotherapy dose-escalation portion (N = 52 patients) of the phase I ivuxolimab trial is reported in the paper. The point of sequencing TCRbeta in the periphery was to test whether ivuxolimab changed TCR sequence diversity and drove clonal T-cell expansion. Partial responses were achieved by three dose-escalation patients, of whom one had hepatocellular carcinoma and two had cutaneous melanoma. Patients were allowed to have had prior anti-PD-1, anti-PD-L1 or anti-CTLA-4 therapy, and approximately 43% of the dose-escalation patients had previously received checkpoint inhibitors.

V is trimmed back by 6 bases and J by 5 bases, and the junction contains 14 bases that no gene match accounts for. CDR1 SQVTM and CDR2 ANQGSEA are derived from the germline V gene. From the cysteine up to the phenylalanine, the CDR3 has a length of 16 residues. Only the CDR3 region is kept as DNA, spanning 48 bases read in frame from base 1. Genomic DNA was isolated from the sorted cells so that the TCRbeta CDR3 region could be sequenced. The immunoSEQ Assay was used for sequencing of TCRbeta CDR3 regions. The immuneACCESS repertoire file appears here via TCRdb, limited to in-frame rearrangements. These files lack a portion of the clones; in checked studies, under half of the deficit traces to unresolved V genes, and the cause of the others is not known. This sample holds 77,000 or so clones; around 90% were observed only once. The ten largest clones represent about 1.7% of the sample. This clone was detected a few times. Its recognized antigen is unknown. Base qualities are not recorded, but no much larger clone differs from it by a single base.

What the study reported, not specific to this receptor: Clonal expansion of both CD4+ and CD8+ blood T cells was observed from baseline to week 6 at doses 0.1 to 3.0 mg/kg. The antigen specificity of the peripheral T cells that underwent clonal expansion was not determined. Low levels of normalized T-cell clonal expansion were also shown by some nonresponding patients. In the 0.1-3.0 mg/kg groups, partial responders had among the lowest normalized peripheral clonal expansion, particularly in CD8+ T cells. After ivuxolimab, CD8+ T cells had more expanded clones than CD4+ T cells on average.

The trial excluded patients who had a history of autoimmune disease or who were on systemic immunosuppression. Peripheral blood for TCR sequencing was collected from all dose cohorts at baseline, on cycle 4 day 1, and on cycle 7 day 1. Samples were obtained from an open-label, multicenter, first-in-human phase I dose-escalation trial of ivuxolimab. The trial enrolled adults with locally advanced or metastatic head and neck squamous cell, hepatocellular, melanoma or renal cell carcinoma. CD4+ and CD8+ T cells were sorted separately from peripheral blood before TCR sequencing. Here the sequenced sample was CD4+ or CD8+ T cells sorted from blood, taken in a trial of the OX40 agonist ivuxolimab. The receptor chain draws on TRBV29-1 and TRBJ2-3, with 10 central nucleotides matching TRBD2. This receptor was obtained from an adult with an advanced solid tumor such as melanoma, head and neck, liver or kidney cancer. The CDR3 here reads CSVRGSSSGGGDTQYF. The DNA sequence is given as TGCAGCGTCCGAGGGTCCTCTAGCGGGGGTGGAGATACGCAGTATTTT.